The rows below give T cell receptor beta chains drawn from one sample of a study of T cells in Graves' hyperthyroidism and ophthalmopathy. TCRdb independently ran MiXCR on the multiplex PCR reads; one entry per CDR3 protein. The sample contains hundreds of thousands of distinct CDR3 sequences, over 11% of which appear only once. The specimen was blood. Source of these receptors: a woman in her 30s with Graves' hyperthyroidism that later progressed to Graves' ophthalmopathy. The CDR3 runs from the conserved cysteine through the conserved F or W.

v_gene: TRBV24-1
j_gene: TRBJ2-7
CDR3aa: CATSDEFRIEQYF

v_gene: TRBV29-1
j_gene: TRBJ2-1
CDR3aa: CSVELHRYNEQFF

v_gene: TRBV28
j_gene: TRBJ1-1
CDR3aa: CASSLTGTVMNTEAFF

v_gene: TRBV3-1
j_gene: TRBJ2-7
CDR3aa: CASSQKGGAGEQYF

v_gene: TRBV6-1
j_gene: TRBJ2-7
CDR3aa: CASSTAGGTTYEQYF

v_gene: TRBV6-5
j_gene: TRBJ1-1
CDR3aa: CASSYETELTEAFF

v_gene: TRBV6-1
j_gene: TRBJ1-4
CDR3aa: CASSPGRTNEKLFF

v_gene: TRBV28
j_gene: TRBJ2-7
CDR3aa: CASSRFRDSPYEQYF

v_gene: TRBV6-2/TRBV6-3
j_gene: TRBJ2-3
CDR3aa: CASRLDGGTDTQYF

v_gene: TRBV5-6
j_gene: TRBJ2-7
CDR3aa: CASSEGVRTGMVNPYEQYF

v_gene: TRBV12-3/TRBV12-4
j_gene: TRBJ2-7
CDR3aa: CASSSPGLADSYEQYF

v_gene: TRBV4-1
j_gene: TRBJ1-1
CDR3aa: CASSHPLDRNTEAFF

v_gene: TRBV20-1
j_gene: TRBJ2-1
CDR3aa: CSALQAGQNYNEQFF

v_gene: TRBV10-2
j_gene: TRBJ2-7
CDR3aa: CASRGLAGNSYEQYF

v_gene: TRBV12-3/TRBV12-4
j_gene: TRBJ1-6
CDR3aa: CASGGTTGLTPSASLHF

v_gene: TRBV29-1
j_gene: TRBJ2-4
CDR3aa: CSVVEGTKNIQYF

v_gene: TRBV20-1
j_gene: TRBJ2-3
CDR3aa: CSARDRVGGRTTDTQYF

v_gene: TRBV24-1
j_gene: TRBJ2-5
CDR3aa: CATSDFGVSETQYF

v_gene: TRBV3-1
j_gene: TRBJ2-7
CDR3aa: CASSQDRRGTSTYEQYF

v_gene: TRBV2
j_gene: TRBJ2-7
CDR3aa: CASGGNYEQYF

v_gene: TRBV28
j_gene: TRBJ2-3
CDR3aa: CASSLSRWDTQYF

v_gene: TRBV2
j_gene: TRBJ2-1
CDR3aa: CASPTAGVGNEQFF

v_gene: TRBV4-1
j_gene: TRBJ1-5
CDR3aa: CASSLTRVEPQHF

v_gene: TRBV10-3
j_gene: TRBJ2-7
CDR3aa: CAISGGLAGGPHEQYF

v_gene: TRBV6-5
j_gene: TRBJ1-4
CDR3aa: CASSYGESTTNEKLFF

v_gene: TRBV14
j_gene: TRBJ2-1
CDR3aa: CASSRVGNEQFF

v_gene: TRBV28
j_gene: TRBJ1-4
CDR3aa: CATQEGTGNEKLFF

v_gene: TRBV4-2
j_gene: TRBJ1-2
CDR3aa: CASSQEGNLGGYYGYTF

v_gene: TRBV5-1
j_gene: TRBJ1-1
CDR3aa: CASSLAIGGETEAFF

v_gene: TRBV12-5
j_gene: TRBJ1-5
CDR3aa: CASEKAWGSNQPQHF

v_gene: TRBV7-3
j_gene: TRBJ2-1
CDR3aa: CATTTGVYNEQFF

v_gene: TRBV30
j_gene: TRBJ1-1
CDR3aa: CAWRTGSSITEAFF

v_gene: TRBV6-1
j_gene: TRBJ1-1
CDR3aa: CASTRVPLGGQGKTEAFF

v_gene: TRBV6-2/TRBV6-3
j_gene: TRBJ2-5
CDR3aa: CASSYSTGAGLGQETQYF

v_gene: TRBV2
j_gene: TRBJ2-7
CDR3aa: CASSTAAYEQYF

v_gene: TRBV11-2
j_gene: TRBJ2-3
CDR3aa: CASSTNPPPGGRARRTDTQYF